This T cell receptor beta chain stems from a study of post-analysis software for immune sequencing data. Findings and limits, study-wide: Roughly five TRBV segments, including TRBV5-6, TRBV5-1 and TRBV20-1, were more frequent in patients than controls.

The TCR beta cDNA libraries carried unique molecular identifiers. Yield was roughly 0.5 million cDNA molecules from around 1 to 9.1 million T cells. TCRdb fed the PCR reads into MiXCR, producing one record per CDR3 protein. The data show hundreds of thousands of distinct CDR3 sequences, about 27% seen once. This clonotype was found a few times. As yet, its antigen is unknown. This CDR3 has 20 residues. V was pared by 4 bases and J by 0 bases, with 15 bases of the junction left unmatched. Germline CDR1 is SGHTA and CDR2 is FQGNSA. Sample: blood. The V call is TRBV7-2, the J call TRBJ2-3; 11 positions match TRBD2. The sequence derives from a girl aged 10 to 17 with multiple sclerosis. Written as DNA, the CDR3 is TGTGCCAGCAGCTATTCCTTACTAGCGGGAGCGGGGTCTAGCACAGATACGCAGTATTTT. It is translated as CASSYSLLAGAGSSTDTQYF.